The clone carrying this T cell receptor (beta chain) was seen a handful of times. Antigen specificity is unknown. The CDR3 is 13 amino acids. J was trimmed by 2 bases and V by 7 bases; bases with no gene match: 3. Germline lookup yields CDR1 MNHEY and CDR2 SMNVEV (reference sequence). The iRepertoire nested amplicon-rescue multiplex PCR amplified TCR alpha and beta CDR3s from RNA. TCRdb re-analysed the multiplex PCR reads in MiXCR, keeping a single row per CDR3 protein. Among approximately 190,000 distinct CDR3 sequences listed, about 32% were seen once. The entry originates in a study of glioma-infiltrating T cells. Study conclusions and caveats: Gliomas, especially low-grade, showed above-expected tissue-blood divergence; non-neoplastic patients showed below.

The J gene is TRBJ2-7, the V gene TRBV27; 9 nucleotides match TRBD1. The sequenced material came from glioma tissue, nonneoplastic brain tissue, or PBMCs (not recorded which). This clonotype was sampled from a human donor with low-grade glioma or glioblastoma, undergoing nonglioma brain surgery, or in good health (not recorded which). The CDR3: CASTRTGAYEQYF. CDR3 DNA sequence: TGTGCCAGCACCCGGACAGGGGCCTACGAGCAGTACTTC.